A selection of T cell receptor beta chains follows, all from one sample in a study of cytomegalovirus exposure and HLA in healthy donors. Assay used: immunoSEQ multiplex PCR; TCRdb lists only in-frame clones, some missing. This listing includes some 110,000 clones. The source material was PBMCs. These receptors all come from a young man in good health and CMV-seronegative. CDR3s include the opening cysteine and the closing phenylalanine or tryptophan. The order of the fields is D gene, V gene, J gene, CDR3 DNA, CDR3 protein. A D gene is named only where the DNA matches it firmly.

TRBD1	TRBV5-6	TRBJ2-7	TGTGCCAGCAGCGCACGAACAGGGGTTGGAGAGCAGTACTTC	CASSARTGVGEQYF
NA	TRBV5-8	TRBJ1-1	TGTGCCAGCAGCCAAGGACAGCTTGTGAACACTGAAGCTTTCTTT	CASSQGQLVNTEAFF
TRBD1	TRBV12-5	TRBJ2-5	TGTGCTAGTGGTTTGTTAACAGGGGCCGGAGAGACCCAGTACTTC	CASGLLTGAGETQYF
NA	TRBV5-5	TRBJ2-1	TGTGCCAGCAGCTTGGAGCCTATTCGCAATGAGCAGTTCTTC	CASSLEPIRNEQFF
NA	TRBV2	TRBJ2-3	TGTGCCAGCAGTGAACAGGGGACAATGACAGATACGCAGTATTTT	CASSEQGTMTDTQYF
NA	TRBV28	TRBJ1-1	TGTGCCAGCAGTCCTCTAGGGGACAAGGACACTGAAGCTTTCTTT	CASSPLGDKDTEAFF
TRBD1	TRBV7-8	TRBJ1-1	TGTGCCAGCAGCTTAGGCCGGGACAGGGGAAGCGGCGCTTTCTTT	CASSLGRDRGSGAFF
TRBD2	TRBV5-1	TRBJ2-1	TGCGCCAGCAGCTTGGAACTAGCGATCTACAATGAGCAGTTCTTC	CASSLELAIYNEQFF
NA	TRBV6-1	TRBJ1-5	TGTGCCAGCAGTGAAATTGAGGGTTATAGCAATCAGCCCCAGCATTTT	CASSEIEGYSNQPQHF
TRBD2	TRBV7-2	TRBJ2-1	TGTGCCAGCAGCTGGGGCCAGCGGGGGGGTAAGACTGAGCAGTTCTTC	CASSWGQRGGKTEQFF
NA	TRBV5-4	TRBJ2-2	TGTGCCAGCAGCTTTCCCCGAACGGGGAACACCGGGGAGCTGTTTTTT	CASSFPRTGNTGELFF
TRBD2	TRBV4-2	TRBJ2-3	TGTGCCAGCAGCCACGGGGCGGGACTAGCGGGGGGGCTCGGCACAGATACGCAGTATTTT	CASSHGAGLAGGLGTDTQYF
NA	TRBV7-9	TRBJ2-7	TGTGCCAGCAGCTTAGTCTCCCTTTTCGACAGCAGTTCCTACGAGCAGTACTTC	CASSLVSLFDSSSYEQYF
TRBD2	TRBV7-2	TRBJ2-3	TGTGCCAGCAGCACCCGGACTAGCCGGGGTGGAACAGATACGCAGTATTTT	CASSTRTSRGGTDTQYF
NA	TRBV7-9	TRBJ2-2	TGTGCCAGCAGCTTAGACCGAGCGAACACCGGGGAGCTGTTTTTT	CASSLDRANTGELFF
NA	TRBV9	TRBJ2-5	TGTGCCAGCAGCGTAGATTACACGGGTCAAGAGACCCAGTACTTC	CASSVDYTGQETQYF
TRBD1	TRBV14	TRBJ2-1	TGTGCCAGCAGCCAAGATAGGGGGACAGGGGTTAACAATGAGCAGTTCTTC	CASSQDRGTGVNNEQFF
NA	TRBV4-2	TRBJ2-7	TGTGCCAGCAGCCAAGAAAGACTCTCGGACTACGAGCAGTACTTC	CASSQERLSDYEQYF
NA	TRBV19	TRBJ1-3	TGTGCCAGTAGGTACCGGTCCGGCTCTGGAAACACCATATATTTT	CASRYRSGSGNTIYF